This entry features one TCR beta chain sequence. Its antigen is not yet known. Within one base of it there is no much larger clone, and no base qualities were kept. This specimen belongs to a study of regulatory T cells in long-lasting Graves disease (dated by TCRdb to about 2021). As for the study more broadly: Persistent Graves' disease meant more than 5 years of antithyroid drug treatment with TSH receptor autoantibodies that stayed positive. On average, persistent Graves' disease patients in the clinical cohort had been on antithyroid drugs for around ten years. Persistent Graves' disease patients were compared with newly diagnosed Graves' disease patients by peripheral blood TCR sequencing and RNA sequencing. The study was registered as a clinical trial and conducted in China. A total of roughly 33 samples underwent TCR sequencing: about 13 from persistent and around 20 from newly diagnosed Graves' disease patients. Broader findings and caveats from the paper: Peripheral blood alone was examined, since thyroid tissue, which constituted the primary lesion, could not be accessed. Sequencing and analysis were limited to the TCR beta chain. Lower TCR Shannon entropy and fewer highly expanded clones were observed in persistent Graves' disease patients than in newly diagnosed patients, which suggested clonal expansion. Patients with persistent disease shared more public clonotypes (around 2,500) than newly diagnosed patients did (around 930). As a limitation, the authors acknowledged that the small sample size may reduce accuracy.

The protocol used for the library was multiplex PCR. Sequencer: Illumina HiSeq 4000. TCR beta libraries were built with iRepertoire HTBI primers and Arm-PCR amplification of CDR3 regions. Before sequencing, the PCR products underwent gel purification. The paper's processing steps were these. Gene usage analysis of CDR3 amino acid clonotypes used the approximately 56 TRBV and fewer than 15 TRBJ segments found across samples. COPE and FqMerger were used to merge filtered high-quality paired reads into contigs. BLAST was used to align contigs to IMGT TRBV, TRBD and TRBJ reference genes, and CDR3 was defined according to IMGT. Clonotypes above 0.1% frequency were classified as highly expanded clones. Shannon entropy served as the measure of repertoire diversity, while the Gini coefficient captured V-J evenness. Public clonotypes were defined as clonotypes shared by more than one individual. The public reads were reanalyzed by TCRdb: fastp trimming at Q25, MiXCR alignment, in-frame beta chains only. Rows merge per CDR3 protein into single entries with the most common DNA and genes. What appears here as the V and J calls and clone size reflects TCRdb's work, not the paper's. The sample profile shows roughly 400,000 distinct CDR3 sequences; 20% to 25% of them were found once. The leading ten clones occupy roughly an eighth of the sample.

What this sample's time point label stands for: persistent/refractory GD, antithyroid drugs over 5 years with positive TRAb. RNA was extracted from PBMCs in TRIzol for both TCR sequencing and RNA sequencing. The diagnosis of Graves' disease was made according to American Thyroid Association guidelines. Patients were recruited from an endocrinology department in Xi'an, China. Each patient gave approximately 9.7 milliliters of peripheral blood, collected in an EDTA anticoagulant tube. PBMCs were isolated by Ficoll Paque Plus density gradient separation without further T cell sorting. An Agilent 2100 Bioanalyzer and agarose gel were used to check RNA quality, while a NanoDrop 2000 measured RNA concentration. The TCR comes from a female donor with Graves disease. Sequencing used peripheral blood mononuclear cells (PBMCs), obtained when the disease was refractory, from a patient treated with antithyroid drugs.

The base sequence is TGCAGTGCGTACACATCTGCAACTACCTACGAGCAGTACTTC. It encodes CSAYTSATTYEQYF. The chain links TRBV20-1 with TRBJ2-7, with no confident D gene call. V is reduced by 6 bases and J by 2 bases, leaving a spacing of 17 bases between them. The CDR3 measures 14 amino acids from cysteine to phenylalanine. The CDR3 DNA has 42 bases and is translated from base 1. The germline V gene encodes CDR1 DFQATT and CDR2 SNEGSKA (reference sequence).